What follows is one T cell receptor (beta chain) and its context. The data stem from a study of T-cell reconstitution after alpha-beta-depleted transplantation in children. The TCRbeta library was prepared with unique molecular identifiers. TCRdb re-derived calls from the PCR reads in MiXCR, one entry per CDR3 protein. This table holds some 550,000 distinct CDR3 sequences, about a sixth found once. The germline V gene has CDR1 MRHNA and CDR2 SNTAGT. The CDR3 is 13 residues long. V was trimmed by 2 bases and J by 2 bases, leaving 5 bases between them. V gene TRBV6-4 combines with J gene TRBJ2-3; D uncertain. This TCR came from a human donor who donated a stem cell graft to a child with acute lymphoblastic leukemia. Specimen: PBMCs from the stem cell graft donor, collected from the stem cell graft. CDR3 bases: TGTGCCAGCAGTGACACCTTCACAGATACGCAGTATTTT. This translates into CASSDTFTDTQYF.